This T cell receptor beta chain originates from a study of T-cell reconstitution after alpha-beta-depleted transplantation in children (TCRdb year 2016). Some background on the complete study: Using TCR repertoire profiling, the study followed T-cell immune reconstitution in a quantitative way in children after TCRalphabeta/CD19-depleted allogeneic hematopoietic cell transplantation.

The library was obtained by PCR. Sequencing instrument: Illumina HiSeq 2500. Molecular barcoding was employed in the preparation of TCR libraries, with unique molecular identifiers being used to normalize TCRbeta repertoire quantification. TCRdb handled the public reads itself, with Q25 trimming in fastp and clone calling in MiXCR, and kept productive beta chains. Rows with one shared CDR3 protein collapse into an entry with the most common genes and DNA. This sample holds about 500,000 distinct CDR3 sequences; 30% to 35% were observed only once. The ten largest clones take up around 2.4% of the sample. Including cysteine and phenylalanine, the CDR3 has 13 amino acids. Kept here is only the CDR3 DNA, which spans 39 bases and is read in frame from base 1. V and J are truncated by 5 bases and 2 bases respectively, leaving an intervening sequence of 10 bases. Per the germline V gene (reference sequence), DFQATT is the CDR1 and SNEGSKA is the CDR2.

This clonotype was counted at least ten times. No antigen is known for it. Per-base qualities were not stored, and no clone one base away is much larger. The sequences come from PBMCs from the stem cell graft donor, collected from the stem cell graft. The chain links TRBV20-1 with TRBJ1-5; the D gene cannot be resolved reliably. The clonotype originates from a human donor who donated a stem cell graft to a child with aplastic anemia. The sequenced DNA: TGCAGTGCTGTTAACCACGGCAATCAGCCCCAGCATTTT. Its protein reads: CSAVNHGNQPQHF.